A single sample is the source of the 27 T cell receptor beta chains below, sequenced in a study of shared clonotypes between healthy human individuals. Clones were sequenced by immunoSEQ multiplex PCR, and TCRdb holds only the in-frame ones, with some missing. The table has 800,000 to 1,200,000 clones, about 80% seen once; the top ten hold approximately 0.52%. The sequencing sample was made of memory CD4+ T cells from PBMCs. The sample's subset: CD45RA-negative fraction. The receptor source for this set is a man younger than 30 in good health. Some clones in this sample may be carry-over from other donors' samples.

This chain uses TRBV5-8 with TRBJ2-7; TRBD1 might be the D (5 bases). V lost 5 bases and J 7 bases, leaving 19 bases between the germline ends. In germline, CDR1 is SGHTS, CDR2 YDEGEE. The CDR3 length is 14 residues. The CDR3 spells CASRGLVTTGEQYF. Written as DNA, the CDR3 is TGTGCCAGCAGAGGGCTAGTCACCACAGGAGAGCAGTACTTC.

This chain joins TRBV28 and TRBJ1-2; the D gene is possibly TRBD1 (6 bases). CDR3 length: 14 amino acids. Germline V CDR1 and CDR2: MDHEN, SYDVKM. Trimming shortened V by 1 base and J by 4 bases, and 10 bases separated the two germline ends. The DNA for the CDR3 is TGTGCCAGCAGTTTATCCGGACAGACCTATGGCTACACCTTC. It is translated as CASSLSGQTYGYTF.

The CDR3 is CASKALGAYEQYF. The DNA of the CDR3 is TGTGCCAGCAAGGCCTTAGGAGCCTACGAGCAGTACTTC. The chain combines TRBV2 with TRBJ2-7; no reliable D call. V was pared by 7 bases and J by 2 bases, with 12 bases between. There are 13 residues in the CDR3. Per germline, CDR1 SNHLY and CDR2 FYNNEI.

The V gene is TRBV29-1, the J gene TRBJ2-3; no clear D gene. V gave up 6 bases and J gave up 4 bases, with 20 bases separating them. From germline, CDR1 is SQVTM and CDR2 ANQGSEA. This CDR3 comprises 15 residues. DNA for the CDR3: TGCAGCGTCCCCGGGCCCTCTCCGCCCCCAGATACGCAGTATTTT. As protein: CSVPGPSPPPDTQYF.

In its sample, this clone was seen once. The CDR3 is CASSSLMGVTEAFF. The DNA of the CDR3 is TGTGCCAGCAGCTCCCTGATGGGAGTCACTGAAGCTTTCTTT. The V and J genes are TRBV9 and TRBJ1-1; D gene unclear. The CDR3 is 14 residues long. CDR1 is SGDLS and CDR2 is YYNGEE in the germline V gene. Trimming took 4 bases from V and 4 from J, leaving 14 bases between them.

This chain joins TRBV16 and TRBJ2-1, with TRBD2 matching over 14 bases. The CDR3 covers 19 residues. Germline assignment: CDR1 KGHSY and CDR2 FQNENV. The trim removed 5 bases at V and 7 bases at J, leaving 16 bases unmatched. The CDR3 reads CASSEGVGTSGRVKNEQFF. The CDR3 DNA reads TGTGCCAGCAGCGAAGGGGTCGGGACTAGCGGGAGAGTGAAGAATGAGCAGTTCTTC. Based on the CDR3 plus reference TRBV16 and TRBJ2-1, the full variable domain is GEEVAQTPKHLVRGEGQKAKLYCAPIKGHSYVFWYQQVLKNEFKFLISFQNENVFDETGMPKERFSAKCLPNSPCSLEIQATKLEDSAVYFCASSEGVGTSGRVKNEQFFGPGTRLTVL.

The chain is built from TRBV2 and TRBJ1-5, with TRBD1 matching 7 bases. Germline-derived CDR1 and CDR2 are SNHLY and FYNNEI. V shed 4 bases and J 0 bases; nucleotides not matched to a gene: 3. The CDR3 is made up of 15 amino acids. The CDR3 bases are TGTGCCAGCAGTGCTACAGGGGTTAGCAATCAGCCCCAGCATTTT. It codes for CASSATGVSNQPQHF.

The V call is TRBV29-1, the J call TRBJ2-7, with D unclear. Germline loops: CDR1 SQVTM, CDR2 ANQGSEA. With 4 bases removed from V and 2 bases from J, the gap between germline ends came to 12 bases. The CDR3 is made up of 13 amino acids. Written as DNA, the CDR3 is TGCAGCGTTGCTTTGCCGAAGACCTACGAGCAGTACTTC. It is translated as CSVALPKTYEQYF.

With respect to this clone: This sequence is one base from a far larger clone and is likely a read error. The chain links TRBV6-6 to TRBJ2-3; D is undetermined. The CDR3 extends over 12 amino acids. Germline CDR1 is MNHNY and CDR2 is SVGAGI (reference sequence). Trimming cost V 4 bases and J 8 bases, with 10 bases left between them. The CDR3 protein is CASSFGVATQYF. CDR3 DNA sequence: TGTGCCAGCAGTTTTGGAGTCGCTACGCAGTATTTT.

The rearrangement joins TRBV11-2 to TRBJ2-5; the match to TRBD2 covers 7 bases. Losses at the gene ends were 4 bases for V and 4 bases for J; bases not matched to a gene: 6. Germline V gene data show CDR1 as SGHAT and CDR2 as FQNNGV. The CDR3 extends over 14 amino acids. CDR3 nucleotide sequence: TGTGCCAGCAGCTCCGGACTAGGTGGAGAGACCCAGTACTTC. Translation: CASSSGLGGETQYF.

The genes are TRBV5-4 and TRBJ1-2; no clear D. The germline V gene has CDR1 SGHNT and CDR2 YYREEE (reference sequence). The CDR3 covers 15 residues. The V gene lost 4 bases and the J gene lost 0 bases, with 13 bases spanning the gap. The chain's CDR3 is CASSQGLMANYGYTF. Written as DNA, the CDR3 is TGTGCCAGCAGCCAAGGACTGATGGCTAACTATGGCTACACCTTC.

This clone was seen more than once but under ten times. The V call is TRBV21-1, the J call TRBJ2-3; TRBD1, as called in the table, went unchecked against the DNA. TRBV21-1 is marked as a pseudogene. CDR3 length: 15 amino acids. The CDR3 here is CASSAPVALANTQYF. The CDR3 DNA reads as TGTGCCAGCAGCGCCCCCGTGGCTCTCGCAAATACGCAGTATTTT.

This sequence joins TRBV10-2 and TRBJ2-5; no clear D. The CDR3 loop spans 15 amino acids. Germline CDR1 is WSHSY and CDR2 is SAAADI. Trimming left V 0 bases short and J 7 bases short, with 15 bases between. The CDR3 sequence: CASSESNLASGTQYF. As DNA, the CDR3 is TGCGCCAGCAGTGAGTCCAACTTGGCCTCGGGGACCCAGTACTTC.

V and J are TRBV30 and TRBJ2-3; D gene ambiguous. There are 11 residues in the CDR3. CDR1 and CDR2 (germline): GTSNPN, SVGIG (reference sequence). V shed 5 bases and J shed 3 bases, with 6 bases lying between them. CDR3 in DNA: TGTGCCTGGGACCGGACAGATACGCAGTATTTT. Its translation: CAWDRTDTQYF.

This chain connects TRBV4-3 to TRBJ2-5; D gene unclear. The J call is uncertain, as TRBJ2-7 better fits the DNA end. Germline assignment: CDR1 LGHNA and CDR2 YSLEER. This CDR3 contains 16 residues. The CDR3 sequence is CASSQDLIRSSYEQYF. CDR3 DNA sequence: TGCGCCAGCAGCCAAGATCTGATTCGGAGCTCCTACGAGCAGTACTTC.

The CDR3 sequence: CASSPRGAGANVLTF. The CDR3 nucleotides read TGTGCCAGCAGCCCCCGAGGAGCGGGGGCCAACGTCCTGACTTTC. J is TRBJ2-6 and V is TRBV11-2, with unresolved D. The CDR3 has 15 residues. Germline values: CDR1 SGHAT, CDR2 FQNNGV. V lost 5 bases, J lost 4 bases, and 12 bases lay in between.

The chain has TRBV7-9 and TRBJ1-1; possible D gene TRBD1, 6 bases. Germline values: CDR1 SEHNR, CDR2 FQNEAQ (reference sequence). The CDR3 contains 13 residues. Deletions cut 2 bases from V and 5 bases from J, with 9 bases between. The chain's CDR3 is CASSLLGATEAFF. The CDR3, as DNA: TGTGCCAGCAGCTTATTGGGGGCGACTGAAGCTTTCTTT.

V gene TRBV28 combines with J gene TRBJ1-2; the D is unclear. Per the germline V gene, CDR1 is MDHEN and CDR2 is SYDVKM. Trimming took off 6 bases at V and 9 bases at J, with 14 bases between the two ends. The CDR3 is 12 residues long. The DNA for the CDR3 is TGTGCCAGCAGCCGTTCGCAAAAGAGCTACACCTTC. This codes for CASSRSQKSYTF.

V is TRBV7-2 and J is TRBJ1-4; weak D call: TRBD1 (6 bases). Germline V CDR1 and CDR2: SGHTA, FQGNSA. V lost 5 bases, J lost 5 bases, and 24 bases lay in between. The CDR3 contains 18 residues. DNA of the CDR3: TGTGCCAGCAGCCCCGGGTCGGGAAGGGGGAGTGGAAATGAAAAACTGTTTTTT. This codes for CASSPGSGRGSGNEKLFF.

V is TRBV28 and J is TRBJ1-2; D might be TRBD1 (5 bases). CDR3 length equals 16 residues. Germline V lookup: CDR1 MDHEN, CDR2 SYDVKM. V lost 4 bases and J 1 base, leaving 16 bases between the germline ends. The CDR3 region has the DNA TGTGCCAGCAGTTCTTTGACAGCCGCTTATAACTATGGCTACACCTTC. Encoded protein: CASSSLTAAYNYGYTF.

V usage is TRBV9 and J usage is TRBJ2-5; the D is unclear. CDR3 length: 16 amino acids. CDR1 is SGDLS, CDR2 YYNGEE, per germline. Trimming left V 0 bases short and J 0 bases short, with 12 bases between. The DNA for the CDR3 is TGTGCCAGCAGCGTAGGGTCGAGCCAGCACCAAGAGACCCAGTACTTC. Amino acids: CASSVGSSQHQETQYF.

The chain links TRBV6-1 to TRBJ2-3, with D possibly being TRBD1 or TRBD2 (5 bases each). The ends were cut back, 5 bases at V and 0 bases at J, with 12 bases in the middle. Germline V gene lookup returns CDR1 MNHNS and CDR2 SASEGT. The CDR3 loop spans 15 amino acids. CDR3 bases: TGTGCCAGCAGTACCCCCGGGGCTAGCACAGATACGCAGTATTTT. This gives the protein CASSTPGASTDTQYF.

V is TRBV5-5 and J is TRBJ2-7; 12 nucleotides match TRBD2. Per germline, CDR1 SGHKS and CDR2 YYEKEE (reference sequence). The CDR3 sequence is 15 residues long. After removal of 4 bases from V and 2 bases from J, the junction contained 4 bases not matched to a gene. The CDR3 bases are TGTGCCAGCAGCCGACTAGCGGGAGAAACCTACGAGCAGTACTTC. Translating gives CASSRLAGETYEQYF. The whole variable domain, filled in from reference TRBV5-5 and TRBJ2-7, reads DAGVTQSPTHLIKTRGQQVTLRCSPISGHKSVSWYQQVLGQGPQFIFQYYEKEERGRGNFPDRFSARQFPNYSSELNVNALLLGDSALYLCASSRLAGETYEQYFGPGTRLTVT.

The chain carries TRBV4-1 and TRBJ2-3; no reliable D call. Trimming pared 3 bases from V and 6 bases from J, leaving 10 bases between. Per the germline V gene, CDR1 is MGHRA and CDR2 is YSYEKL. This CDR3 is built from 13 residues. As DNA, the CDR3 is TGCGCCAGCAGCCATACCCGTAGGGATACGCAGTATTTT. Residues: CASSHTRRDTQYF.

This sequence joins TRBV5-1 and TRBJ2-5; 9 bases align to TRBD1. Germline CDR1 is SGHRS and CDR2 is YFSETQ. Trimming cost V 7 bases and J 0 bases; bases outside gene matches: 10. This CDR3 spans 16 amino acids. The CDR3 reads CASPDWDRDYQETQYF. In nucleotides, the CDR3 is TGCGCCAGCCCCGACTGGGACAGGGACTACCAAGAGACCCAGTACTTC.

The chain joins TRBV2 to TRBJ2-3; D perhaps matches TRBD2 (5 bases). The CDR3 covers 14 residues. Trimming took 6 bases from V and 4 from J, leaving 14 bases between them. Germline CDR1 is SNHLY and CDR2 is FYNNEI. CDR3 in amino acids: CASRARPEADTQYF. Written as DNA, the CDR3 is TGTGCCAGCAGGGCCCGGCCGGAGGCAGATACGCAGTATTTT.

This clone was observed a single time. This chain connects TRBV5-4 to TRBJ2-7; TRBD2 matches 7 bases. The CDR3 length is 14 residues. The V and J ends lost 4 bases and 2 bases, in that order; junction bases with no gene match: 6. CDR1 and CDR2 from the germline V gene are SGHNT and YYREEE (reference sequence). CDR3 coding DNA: TGTGCCAGCAGCCAAGGGCTAGCGGCCTACGAGCAGTACTTC. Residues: CASSQGLAAYEQYF.